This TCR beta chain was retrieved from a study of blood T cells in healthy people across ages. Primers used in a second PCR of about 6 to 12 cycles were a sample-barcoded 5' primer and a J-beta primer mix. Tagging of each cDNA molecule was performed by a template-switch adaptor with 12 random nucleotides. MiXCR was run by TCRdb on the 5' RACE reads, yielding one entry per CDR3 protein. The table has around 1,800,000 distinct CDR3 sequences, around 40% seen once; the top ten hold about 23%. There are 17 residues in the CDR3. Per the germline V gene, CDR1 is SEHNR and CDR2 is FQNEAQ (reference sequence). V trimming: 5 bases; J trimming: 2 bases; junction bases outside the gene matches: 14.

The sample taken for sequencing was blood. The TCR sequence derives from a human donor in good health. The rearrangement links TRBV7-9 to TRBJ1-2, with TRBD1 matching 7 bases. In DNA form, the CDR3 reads TGTGCCAGCAGCATTCCCGGGACAGCTACTCCAAACTATGGCTACACCTTC. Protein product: CASSIPGTATPNYGYTF. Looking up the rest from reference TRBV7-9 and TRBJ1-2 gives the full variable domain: DTGVSQNPRHKITKRGQNVTFRCDPISEHNRLYWYRQTLGQGPEFLTYFQNEAQLEKSRLLSDRFSAERPKGSFSTLEIQRTEQGDSAMYLCASSIPGTATPNYGYTFGSGTRLTVV.